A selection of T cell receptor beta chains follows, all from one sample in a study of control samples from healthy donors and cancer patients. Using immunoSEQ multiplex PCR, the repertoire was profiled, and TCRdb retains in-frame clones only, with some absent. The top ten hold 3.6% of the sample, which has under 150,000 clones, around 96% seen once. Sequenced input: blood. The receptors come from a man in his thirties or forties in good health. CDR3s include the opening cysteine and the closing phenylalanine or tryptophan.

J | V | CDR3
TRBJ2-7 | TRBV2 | CASSEGSYEQYF
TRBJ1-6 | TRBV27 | CATRDSYNSPLHF
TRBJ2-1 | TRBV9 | CASSHGGSSSYNEQFF
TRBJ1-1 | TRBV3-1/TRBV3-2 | CASSPKSWYMNTEAFF
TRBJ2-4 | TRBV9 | CASEGQSPTVSGGGPFLAKNIQYF
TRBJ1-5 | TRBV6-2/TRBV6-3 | CASSQTRRGNQPQHF
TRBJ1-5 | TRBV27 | CASSFSGQGGQPQHF
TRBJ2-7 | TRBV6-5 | CASSFPTSGGTYEQYF
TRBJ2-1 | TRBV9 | CASSGARSGGPLNEQFF
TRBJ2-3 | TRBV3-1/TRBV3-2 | CASSLTSGGEQYF
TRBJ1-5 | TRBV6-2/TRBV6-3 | CASSEGREINQPQHF
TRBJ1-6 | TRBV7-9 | CASSLGDSNSPLHF
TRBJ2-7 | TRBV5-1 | CASSRTPELSEQYF
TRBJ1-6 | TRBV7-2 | CASSLQGAYNSPLHF
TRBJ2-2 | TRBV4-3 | CASSPGRGRPGELFF
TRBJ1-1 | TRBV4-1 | CASSSPGQSPEAFF
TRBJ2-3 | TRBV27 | CASSRMIISDTQYF
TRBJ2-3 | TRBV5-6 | CASSGRGTDTQYF
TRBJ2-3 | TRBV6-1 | CASSDIRVGTDTQYF
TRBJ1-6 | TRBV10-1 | CASSESLLGVDTDYYNSPLHF
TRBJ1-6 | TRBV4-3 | CASSQTFQGWDSRLHF
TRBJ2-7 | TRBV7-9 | CASSSRIGGQYEQYF
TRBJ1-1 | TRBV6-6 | CASSYAGMNTEAFF
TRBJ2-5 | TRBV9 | CASSPGSRETQYF
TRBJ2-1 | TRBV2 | CASSEGIEQFF
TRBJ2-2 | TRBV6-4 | CASSAAGSTGELFF
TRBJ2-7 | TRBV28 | CASRAGQGISYEQYF
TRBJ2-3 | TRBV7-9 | CATDPRTDTQYF
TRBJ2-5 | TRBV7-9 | CASSFEGEETQYF
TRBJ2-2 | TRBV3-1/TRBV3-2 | CASSHWGNSRALTGELFF
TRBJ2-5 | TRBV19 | CASSYTPGQGETQYF
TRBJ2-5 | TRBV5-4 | CASSSGMGQETQYF
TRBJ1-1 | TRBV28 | CASSYLGAPRGTEAFF
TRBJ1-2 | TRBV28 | CASSLPGDNYGYTF
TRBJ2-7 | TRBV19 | CASSKQGDEQYF
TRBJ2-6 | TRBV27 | CASSHGTGFGANVLTF
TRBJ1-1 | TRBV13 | CASSLPAEGTEAFF
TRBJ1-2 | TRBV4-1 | CASSQEARGANYGYTF
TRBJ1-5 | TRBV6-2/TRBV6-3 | CASSYLNSNQPQHF
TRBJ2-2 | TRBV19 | CASIAGRGTGELFF
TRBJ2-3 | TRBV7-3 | CASSRGMQQYF
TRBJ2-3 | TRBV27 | CASSSMGGTDTQYF
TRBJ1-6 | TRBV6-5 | CASALGQGRNSPLHF
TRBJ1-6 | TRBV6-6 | CASSQIQGVGSPLHF
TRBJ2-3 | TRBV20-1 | CSASPGGRSDTQYF
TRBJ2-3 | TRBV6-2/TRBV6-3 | CASSSGATDTQYF
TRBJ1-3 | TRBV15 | CATSRDRAGNTIYF
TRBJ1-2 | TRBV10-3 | CAIRGGQALPDVYGYTF